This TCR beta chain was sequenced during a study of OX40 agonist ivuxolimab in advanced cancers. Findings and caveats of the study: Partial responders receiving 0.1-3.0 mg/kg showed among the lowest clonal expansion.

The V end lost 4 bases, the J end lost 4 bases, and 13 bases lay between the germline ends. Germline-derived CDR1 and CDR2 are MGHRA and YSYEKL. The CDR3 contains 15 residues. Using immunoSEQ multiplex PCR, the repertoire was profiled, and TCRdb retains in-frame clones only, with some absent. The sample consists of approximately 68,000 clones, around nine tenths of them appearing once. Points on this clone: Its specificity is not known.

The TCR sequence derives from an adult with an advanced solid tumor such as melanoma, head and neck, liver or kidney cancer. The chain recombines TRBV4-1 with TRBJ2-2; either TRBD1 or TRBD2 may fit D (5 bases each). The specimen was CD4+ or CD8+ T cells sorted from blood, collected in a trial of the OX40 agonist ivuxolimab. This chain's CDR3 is CASSPRGRATGELFF. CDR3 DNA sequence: TGCGCCAGCAGCCCGAGGGGCAGGGCCACCGGGGAGCTGTTTTTT.